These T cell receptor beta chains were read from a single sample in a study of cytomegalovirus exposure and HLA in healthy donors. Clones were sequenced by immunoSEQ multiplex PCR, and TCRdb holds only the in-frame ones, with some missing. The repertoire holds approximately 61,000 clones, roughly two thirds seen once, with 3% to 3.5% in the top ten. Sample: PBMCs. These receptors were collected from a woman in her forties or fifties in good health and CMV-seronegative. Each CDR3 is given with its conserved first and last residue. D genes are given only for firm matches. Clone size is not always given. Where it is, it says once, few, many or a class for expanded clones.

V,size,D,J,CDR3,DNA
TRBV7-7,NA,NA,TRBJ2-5,CASSLGPGGPQYF,TGTGCTAGCAGCTTAGGGCCAGGGGGGCCCCAGTACTTC
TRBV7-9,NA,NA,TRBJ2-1,CASSLDSNEQFF,TGTGCCAGCAGCTTAGACAGCAATGAGCAGTTCTTC
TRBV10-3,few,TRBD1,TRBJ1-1,CAITRTGDTKTEAFF,TGTGCCATCACCAGGACAGGGGACACGAAAACTGAAGCTTTCTTT
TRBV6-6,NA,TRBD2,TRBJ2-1,CASSSRAGGQYNEQFF,TGTGCCAGCAGTTCCCGAGCGGGAGGCCAGTACAATGAGCAGTTCTTC
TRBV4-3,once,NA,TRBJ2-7,CASSQNSVGRRYEQYF,TGCGCCAGCAGCCAAAATTCAGTGGGGAGGAGGTACGAGCAGTACTTC
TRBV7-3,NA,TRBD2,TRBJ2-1,CASSLSPLAGGNEQFF,TGTGCCAGCAGCTTAAGTCCCCTAGCGGGAGGAAATGAGCAGTTCTTC
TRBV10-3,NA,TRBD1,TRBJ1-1,CAISASGGGEKAFF,TGTGCCATCAGTGCTTCAGGGGGCGGTGAGAAGGCTTTCTTT
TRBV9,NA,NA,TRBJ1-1,CASSVAPSGDEAFF,TGTGCCAGCAGCGTAGCTCCGTCAGGGGATGAAGCTTTCTTT
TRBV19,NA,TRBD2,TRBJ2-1,CASSKGLAVFGEQFF,TGTGCCAGTAGTAAAGGACTAGCGGTATTCGGGGAGCAGTTCTTC
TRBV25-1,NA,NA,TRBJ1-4,CASSAPRGGLEEKLFF,TGTGCCAGCAGCGCACCTCGAGGGGGATTAGAGGAAAAACTGTTTTTT
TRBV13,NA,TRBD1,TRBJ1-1,CASSLGTGDEAFF,TGTGCCAGCAGCTTAGGGACAGGGGATGAAGCTTTCTTT
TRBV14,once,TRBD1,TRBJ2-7,CASSVLGQGTYEQYF,TGTGCCAGCAGCGTACTCGGACAGGGGACCTACGAGCAGTACTTC
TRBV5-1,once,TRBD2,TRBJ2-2,CASSSTSANTGELFF,TGCGCCAGCAGCTCGACTAGCGCGAACACCGGGGAGCTGTTTTTT
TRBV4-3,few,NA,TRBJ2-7,CASSQEEGASYEQYF,TGCGCCAGCAGCCAAGAAGAGGGAGCCTCCTACGAGCAGTACTTC
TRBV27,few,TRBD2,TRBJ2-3,CASSWLGGAGGHGDTQYF,TGTGCCAGCAGTTGGCTGGGGGGAGCGGGAGGGCATGGGGATACGCAGTATTTT
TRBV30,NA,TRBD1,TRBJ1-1,CAWSPDRDTEAFF,TGTGCCTGGAGTCCGGACAGGGACACTGAAGCTTTCTTT
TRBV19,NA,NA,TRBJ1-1,CASSWQVVSTEAFF,TGTGCCAGTAGTTGGCAGGTAGTCAGTACTGAAGCTTTCTTT
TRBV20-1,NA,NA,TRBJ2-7,CSAPRTYEQYF,TGCAGTGCACCGAGGACCTACGAGCAGTACTTC
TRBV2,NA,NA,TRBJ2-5,CASMREYQETQYF,TGTGCCAGCATGCGGGAATATCAAGAGACCCAGTACTTC
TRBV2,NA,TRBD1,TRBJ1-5,CASSQDRDSNQPQHF,TGTGCCAGCAGTCAGGACAGGGATAGCAATCAGCCCCAGCATTTT
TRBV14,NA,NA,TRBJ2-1,CASSLSGGANNEQFF,TGTGCCAGCAGCCTATCAGGAGGGGCAAACAATGAGCAGTTCTTC
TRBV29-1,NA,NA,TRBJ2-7,CSVEGGLGTFSYEQYF,TGCAGCGTTGAGGGTGGGCTGGGCACCTTCTCCTACGAGCAGTACTTC
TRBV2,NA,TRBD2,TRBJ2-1,CASYPTSGRNNEQFF,TGTGCCAGCTATCCGACTAGCGGGAGAAACAATGAGCAGTTCTTC
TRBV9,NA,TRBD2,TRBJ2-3,CASSVHSGIGDTQYF,TGTGCCAGCAGCGTACATAGCGGGATAGGAGATACGCAGTATTTT
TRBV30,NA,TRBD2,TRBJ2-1,CAWSVGSGTYNEQFF,TGTGCCTGGAGTGTAGGTAGCGGGACTTACAATGAGCAGTTCTTC
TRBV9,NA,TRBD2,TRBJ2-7,CASSLSGNSYEQYF,TGTGCCAGCAGCCTTAGCGGGAACTCCTACGAGCAGTACTTC
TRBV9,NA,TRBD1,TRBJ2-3,CASSVVGQGYTDTQYF,TGTGCCAGCAGCGTAGTGGGACAGGGCTACACAGATACGCAGTATTTT
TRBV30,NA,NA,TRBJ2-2,CAWIGHLNTGELFF,TGTGCCTGGATAGGACACCTGAACACCGGGGAGCTGTTTTTT
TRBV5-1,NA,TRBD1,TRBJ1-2,CASSLTGTGGSGYTF,TGCGCCAGCAGCTTGACCGGGACAGGGGGCTCTGGCTACACCTTC
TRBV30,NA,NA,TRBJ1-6,CAWTKQKGEGNSPLHF,TGTGCCTGGACAAAACAAAAAGGGGAGGGGAATTCACCCCTCCACTTT
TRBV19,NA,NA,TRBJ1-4,CASSIGRQGIGNEKLFF,TGTGCCAGTAGTATCGGACGGCAGGGAATTGGTAATGAAAAACTGTTTTTT
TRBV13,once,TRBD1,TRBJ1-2,CASKVGQGARGYTF,TGTGCCAGCAAAGTTGGACAGGGGGCTCGAGGCTACACCTTC
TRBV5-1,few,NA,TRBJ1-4,CASSLGSGAEKLFF,TGCGCCAGCAGCTTGGGATCTGGGGCTGAAAAACTGTTTTTT
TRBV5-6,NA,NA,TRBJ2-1,CASSLAVAEQFF,TGTGCCAGCAGCTTGGCCGTGGCCGAGCAGTTCTTC
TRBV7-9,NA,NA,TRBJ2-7,CASSRAGGDEQYF,TGTGCCAGCAGCCGCGCCGGCGGGGACGAGCAGTACTTC
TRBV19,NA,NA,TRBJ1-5,CASDLGANQPQHF,TGTGCCTCTGACTTGGGGGCGAATCAGCCCCAGCATTTT
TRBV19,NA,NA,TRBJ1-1,CASSLRGLNTEAFF,TGTGCCAGTAGTCTCAGGGGTCTGAACACTGAAGCTTTCTTT
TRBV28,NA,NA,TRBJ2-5,CASSPGLSRETQYF,TGTGCCAGCAGTCCCGGACTATCACGGGAGACCCAGTACTTC
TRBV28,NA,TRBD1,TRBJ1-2,CASSFGQGKTNGYTF,TGTGCCAGCAGTTTCGGACAGGGGAAGACAAATGGCTACACCTTC
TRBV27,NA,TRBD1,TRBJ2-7,CASSPKGQGDYEQYF,TGTGCCAGCAGTCCGAAGGGACAGGGGGATTACGAGCAGTACTTC
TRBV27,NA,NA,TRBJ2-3,CASSPLLARQRSTDTQYF,TGTGCCAGCAGTCCCCTCCTCGCACGGCAGCGTAGCACAGATACGCAGTATTTT
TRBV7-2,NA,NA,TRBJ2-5,CASSLYGRETQYF,TGTGCCAGCAGCTTATATGGGAGAGAGACCCAGTACTTC
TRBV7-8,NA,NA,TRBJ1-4,CASSPGTGKLFF,TGTGCCAGCAGCCCCGGAACAGGAAAACTGTTTTTT
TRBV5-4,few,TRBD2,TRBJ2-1,CASSGATSGLYNEQFF,TGTGCCAGCAGCGGGGCGACTAGCGGGCTGTACAATGAGCAGTTCTTC
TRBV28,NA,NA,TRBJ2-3,CASSLAGKGADTQYF,TGTGCCAGCAGTTTGGCAGGGAAGGGTGCAGATACGCAGTATTTT
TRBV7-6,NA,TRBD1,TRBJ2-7,CASSLDRGAYEQYF,TGTGCCAGCAGCCTCGACAGGGGGGCCTACGAGCAGTACTTC
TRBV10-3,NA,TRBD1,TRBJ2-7,CAISESAGGGSGSYEQYF,TGTGCCATCAGTGAGTCTGCAGGGGGCGGATCGGGTTCCTACGAGCAGTACTTC
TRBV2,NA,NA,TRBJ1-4,CASDSYSEKLFF,TGTGCCAGCGACAGTTATAGTGAAAAACTGTTTTTT
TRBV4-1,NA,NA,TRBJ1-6,CASSQRVGIIDSPLHF,TGCGCCAGCAGTCAACGGGTAGGAATAATCGATTCACCCCTCCACTTT